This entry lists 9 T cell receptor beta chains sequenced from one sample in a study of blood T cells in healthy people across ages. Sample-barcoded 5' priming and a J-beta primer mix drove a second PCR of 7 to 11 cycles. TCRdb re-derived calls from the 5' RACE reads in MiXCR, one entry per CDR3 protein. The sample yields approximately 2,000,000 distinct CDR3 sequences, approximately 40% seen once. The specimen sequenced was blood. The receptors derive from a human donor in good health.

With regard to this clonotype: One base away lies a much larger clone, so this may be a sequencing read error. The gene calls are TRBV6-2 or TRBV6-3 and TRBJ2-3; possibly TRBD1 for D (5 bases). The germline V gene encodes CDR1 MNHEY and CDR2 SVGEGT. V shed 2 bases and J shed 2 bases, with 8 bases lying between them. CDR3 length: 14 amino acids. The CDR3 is CASSYDRTTDTQYF. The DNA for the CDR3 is TGTGCCAGCAGTTACGACAGAACCACAGATACGCAGTATTTT.

Here the CDR3 DNA reads TGTGCCAGCAGTGCTTCGGACGGACGAAGGGAAAAACTGTTTTTT. This translates into CASSASDGRREKLFF. The gene calls are TRBV2 and TRBJ1-4; no clear D gene. The germline V and J ends were trimmed by 4 bases and 8 bases, with 17 bases remaining between them. CDR1 and CDR2 from the germline V gene are SNHLY and FYNNEI. CDR3 size: 15 residues.

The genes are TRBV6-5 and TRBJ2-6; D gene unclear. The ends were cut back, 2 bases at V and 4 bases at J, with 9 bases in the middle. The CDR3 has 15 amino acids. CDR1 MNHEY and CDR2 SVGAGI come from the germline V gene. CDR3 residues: CASSYKVDGANVLTF. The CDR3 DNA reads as TGTGCCAGCAGTTACAAAGTGGACGGGGCCAACGTCCTGACTTTC.

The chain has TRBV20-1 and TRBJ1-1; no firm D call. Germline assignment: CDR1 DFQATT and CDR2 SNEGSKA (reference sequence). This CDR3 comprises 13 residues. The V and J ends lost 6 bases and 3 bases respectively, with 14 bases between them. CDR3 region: CSASPAAYTEAFF. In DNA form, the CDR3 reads TGCAGTGCCTCACCGGCAGCCTACACTGAAGCTTTCTTT.

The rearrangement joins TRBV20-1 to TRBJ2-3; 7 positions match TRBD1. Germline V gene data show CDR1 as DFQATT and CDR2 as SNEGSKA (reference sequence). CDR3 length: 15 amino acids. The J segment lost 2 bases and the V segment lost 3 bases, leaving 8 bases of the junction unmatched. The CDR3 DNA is TGCAGTGCTAGGAAACAGGGGCGGAACACAGATACGCAGTATTTT. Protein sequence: CSARKQGRNTDTQYF.

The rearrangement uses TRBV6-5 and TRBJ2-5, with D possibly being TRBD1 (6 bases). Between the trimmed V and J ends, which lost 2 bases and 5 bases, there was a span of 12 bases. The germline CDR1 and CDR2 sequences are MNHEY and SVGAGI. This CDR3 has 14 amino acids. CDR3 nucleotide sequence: TGTGCCAGCAGTTACAACTCTAGGGGGGAGACCCAGTACTTC. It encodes CASSYNSRGETQYF.

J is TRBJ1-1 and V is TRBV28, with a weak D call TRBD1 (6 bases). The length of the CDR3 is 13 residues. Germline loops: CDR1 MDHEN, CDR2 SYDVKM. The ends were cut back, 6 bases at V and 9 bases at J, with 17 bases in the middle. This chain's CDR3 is CASRPQGPSKAFF. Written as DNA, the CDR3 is TGTGCCAGCAGGCCACAGGGACCTAGTAAAGCTTTCTTT. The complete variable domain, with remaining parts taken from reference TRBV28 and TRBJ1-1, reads DVKVTQSSRYLVKRTGEKVFLECVQDMDHENMFWYRQDPGLGLRLIYFSYDVKMKEKGDIPEGYSVSREKKERFSLILESASTNQTSMYLCASRPQGPSKAFFGQGTRLTVV.

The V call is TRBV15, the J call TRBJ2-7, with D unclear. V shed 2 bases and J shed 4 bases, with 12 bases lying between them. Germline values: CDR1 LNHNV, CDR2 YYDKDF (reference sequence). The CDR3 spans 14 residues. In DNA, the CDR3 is TGTGCCACCAGCAGACCAACCCGAAATTACGAGCAGTACGTC. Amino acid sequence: CATSRPTRNYEQYV.

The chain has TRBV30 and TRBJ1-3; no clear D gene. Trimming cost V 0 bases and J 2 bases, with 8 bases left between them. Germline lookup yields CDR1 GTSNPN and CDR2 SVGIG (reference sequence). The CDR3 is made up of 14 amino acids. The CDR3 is CAWSVVIAGNTIYF. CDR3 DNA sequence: TGTGCCTGGAGTGTAGTCATCGCTGGAAACACCATATATTTT.